This is a list of T cell receptor beta chains from one sample in a study of blood T cell repertoires in COVID-19. The repertoire was sequenced with immunoSEQ multiplex PCR; TCRdb's copy has only in-frame clones and lacks some. The data contain about 120,000 clones, approximately 71% of them singletons. The sequenced material came from peripheral blood. These receptors all come from a human donor in a cohort sampled during active COVID-19. Each CDR3 is given with its conserved first and last residue. D genes are given only for firm matches. Clone size is given for some rows only: seen once, a few or many times, or a class if the clone is expanded.

TRBJ2-7,-,-,14,TRBV5-1,CASSLGQGEDEQYF,TGCGCCAGCAGCTTGGGCCAGGGCGAGGACGAGCAGTACTTC
TRBJ1-5,-,-,14,TRBV7-9,CASSPEGWDQPQHF,TGTGCCAGCAGCCCAGAGGGCTGGGATCAGCCCCAGCATTTT
TRBJ2-7,-,-,12,TRBV12-3/TRBV12-4,CASRMGLYEQYF,TGTGCCAGCAGGATGGGACTCTACGAGCAGTACTTC
TRBJ1-1,-,-,13,TRBV6-1,CASSEERNTEAFF,TGTGCCAGCAGTGAAGAGAGGAACACTGAAGCTTTCTTT
TRBJ1-1,-,-,18,TRBV7-9,CASSLKGTRRPGDTEAFF,TGTGCCAGCAGCTTAAAGGGTACAAGGAGACCCGGGGACACTGAAGCTTTCTTT
TRBJ2-5,-,-,14,TRBV27,CASRRQGGGETQYF,TGTGCCAGCAGAAGACAGGGCGGGGGGGAGACCCAGTACTTC
TRBJ2-7,-,TRBD1,14,TRBV24-1,CATQTGTGDREQYF,TGTGCCACCCAAACCGGGACAGGGGACCGCGAGCAGTACTTC
TRBJ2-7,-,TRBD1,15,TRBV11-2,CASSFPGQAHNEQYF,TGTGCCAGCAGCTTCCCGGGACAGGCACACAACGAGCAGTACTTC
TRBJ2-7,-,-,16,TRBV11-1,CASSLGGMDSLYEQYF,TGTGCCAGCAGCTTGGGGGGGATGGACAGCCTCTACGAGCAGTACTTC
TRBJ2-7,-,TRBD2,18,TRBV3-1/TRBV3-2,CASSQEIGLAGGFYEQYF,TGTGCCAGCAGCCAAGAGATCGGACTAGCGGGGGGCTTCTACGAGCAGTACTTC
TRBJ2-7,-,TRBD2,16,TRBV13,CASSTRTSGMHYEQYF,TGTGCCAGCAGCACAAGAACTAGCGGGATGCACTACGAGCAGTACTTC
TRBJ1-5,once,-,14,TRBV15,CATSRGAGNQPQHF,TGTGCCACCAGCAGAGGGGCGGGGAATCAGCCCCAGCATTTT
TRBJ2-7,-,TRBD2,15,TRBV3-1/TRBV3-2,CASRTTSGRSNEQYF,TGTGCCAGCAGGACGACTAGCGGGAGAAGCAACGAGCAGTACTTC
TRBJ2-7,once,-,14,TRBV11-3,CASSPPGRVYEQYF,TGTGCCAGCAGCCCGCCCGGGAGAGTCTACGAGCAGTACTTC
TRBJ2-7,-,TRBD2,15,TRBV7-9,CASSPAQRGSYEQYF,TGTGCCAGCAGCCCAGCCCAGCGGGGTTCCTACGAGCAGTACTTC
TRBJ1-6,-,-,14,TRBV19,CASSTDGENSPLHF,TGTGCCAGTAGCACGGACGGGGAAAATTCACCCCTCCACTTT
TRBJ1-5,few,-,16,TRBV13,CASSLRKAVGNQPQHF,TGTGCCAGCAGCTTACGAAAGGCGGTCGGCAATCAGCCCCAGCATTTT
TRBJ1-2,-,-,12,TRBV6-5,CATTGTLYGYTF,TGTGCCACCACCGGGACACTTTATGGCTACACCTTC
TRBJ1-4,-,TRBD1,14,TRBV7-9,CASTVTGGEEKLFF,TGTGCCAGCACCGTGACAGGGGGCGAAGAAAAACTGTTTTTT
TRBJ2-7,-,TRBD2,14,TRBV6-5,CASSLVAGGYEQYF,TGTGCCAGCAGTTTAGTAGCGGGAGGCTACGAGCAGTACTTC
TRBJ2-7,-,-,16,TRBV7-9,CASSSTGGRRPYEQYF,TGTGCCAGCAGCTCGACCGGGGGGCGGCGACCCTACGAGCAGTACTTC
TRBJ1-2,-,TRBD1,13,TRBV9,CASSVGQGDGYTF,TGTGCCAGCAGCGTAGGACAGGGGGATGGCTACACCTTC
TRBJ2-7,-,TRBD2,15,TRBV5-6,CASTDGLAPFYEQYF,TGTGCCAGCACCGACGGACTAGCCCCTTTCTACGAGCAGTACTTC
TRBJ2-4,-,TRBD2,14,TRBV5-5,CASSLIAGVNIQYF,TGTGCCAGCAGCTTGATAGCGGGGGTTAACATTCAGTACTTC
TRBJ2-7,-,-,12,TRBV29-1,CSVSPQGYEQYF,TGCAGCGTTTCCCCCCAGGGGTACGAGCAGTACTTC
TRBJ2-4,-,TRBD2,13,TRBV3-1/TRBV3-2,CASSPSGENIQYF,TGTGCCAGCAGCCCTAGCGGGGAAAACATTCAGTACTTC
TRBJ2-5,-,TRBD1,15,TRBV2,CASIGTGKTQETQYF,TGTGCCAGCATCGGGACAGGGAAGACACAAGAGACCCAGTACTTC
TRBJ2-2,-,-,15,TRBV6-5,CASSYINTHTGELFF,TGTGCCAGCAGTTACATAAACACCCACACCGGGGAGCTGTTTTTT
TRBJ2-4,-,-,21,TRBV15,CATSMIGVGAGPPLAKNIQYF,TGTGCCACCAGCATGATCGGTGTGGGAGCGGGTCCACCTTTAGCCAAAAACATTCAGTACTTC
TRBJ2-5,-,TRBD2,17,TRBV4-1,CASSPEQLELAEETQYF,TGCGCCAGCAGCCCTGAACAGCTGGAACTAGCGGAAGAGACCCAGTACTTC
TRBJ1-2,-,TRBD1,14,TRBV27,CASSNLGTGANYTF,TGTGCCAGCAGTAACCTCGGGACAGGGGCGAATTACACCTTC
TRBJ1-2,once,TRBD1,15,TRBV2,CASSEAPGQGSGYTF,TGTGCCAGCAGTGAAGCGCCGGGACAGGGGAGCGGCTACACCTTC
TRBJ2-1,-,TRBD2,18,TRBV2,CASSQDRAGLAGDNEQFF,TGTGCCAGCAGTCAGGACAGGGCTGGACTAGCGGGAGACAATGAGCAGTTCTTC
TRBJ2-5,-,TRBD2,16,TRBV24-1,CATSVGPSGYQETQYF,TGTGCCACCAGTGTAGGGCCTAGCGGGTACCAAGAGACCCAGTACTTC
TRBJ1-2,-,-,14,TRBV5-6,CASSLERVDYGYTF,TGTGCCAGCAGCTTGGAGCGAGTGGACTATGGCTACACCTTC
TRBJ1-2,-,-,14,TRBV5-1,CASSLVSAGLGYTF,TGCGCCAGCAGCTTGGTATCGGCAGGTCTTGGCTACACCTTC
TRBJ2-7,-,TRBD2,15,TRBV28,CASSFGVAGLYEQYF,TGTGCCAGCAGTTTCGGAGTAGCGGGACTTTACGAGCAGTACTTC
TRBJ2-7,-,-,14,TRBV7-9,CASSLQGHSYEQYF,TGTGCCAGCAGCTTGCAGGGACACTCCTACGAGCAGTACTTC
TRBJ1-5,-,-,16,TRBV4-2,CASSKSRAEANQPQHF,TGTGCCAGCAGCAAATCCCGGGCGGAGGCCAATCAGCCCCAGCATTTT
TRBJ2-7,-,TRBD2,16,TRBV3-1/TRBV3-2,CASSQAGLAGAHEQYF,TGTGCCAGCAGCCAAGCGGGACTAGCGGGAGCTCACGAGCAGTACTTC
TRBJ1-1,-,-,13,TRBV5-1,CASRQVVNTEAFF,TGCGCCAGCCGCCAGGTGGTGAACACTGAAGCTTTCTTT
TRBJ2-7,-,TRBD1,15,TRBV19,CASSISGDRVVEQYF,TGTGCCAGTAGTATAAGCGGGGACAGGGTGGTTGAGCAGTACTTC
TRBJ2-7,-,TRBD1,15,TRBV4-2,CASSQAGQGAYEQYF,TGTGCCAGCAGCCAAGCGGGACAGGGGGCCTACGAGCAGTACTTC
TRBJ1-4,-,-,14,TRBV27,CASSFGQPNEKLFF,TGTGCCAGCAGTTTTGGACAGCCGAATGAAAAACTGTTTTTT
TRBJ2-7,-,TRBD2,19,TRBV7-9,CASSPGGSGGPPLSYEQYF,TGTGCCAGCAGCCCGGGGGGAAGCGGGGGTCCCCCTTTAAGCTACGAGCAGTACTTC
TRBJ1-2,-,-,15,TRBV4-1,CASSQGGTKHYGYTF,TGCGCCAGCAGCCAAGGCGGGACCAAACACTATGGCTACACCTTC
TRBJ1-1,-,TRBD1,15,TRBV7-9,CASSLQGQLNTEAFF,TGTGCCAGCAGCCTCCAGGGACAGTTGAACACTGAAGCTTTCTTT
TRBJ1-2,-,TRBD1,15,TRBV4-1,CASSQTETGANGYTF,TGCGCCAGCAGCCAAACCGAGACAGGGGCAAATGGCTACACCTTC
TRBJ2-7,-,-,14,TRBV28,CASSPPGAPYEQYF,TGTGCCAGCAGTCCCCCGGGAGCTCCATACGAGCAGTACTTC
TRBJ1-5,-,-,15,TRBV13,CASSLGRGANQPQHF,TGTGCCAGCAGCTTAGGGCGGGGGGCGAATCAGCCCCAGCATTTT
TRBJ1-2,once,TRBD1,16,TRBV6-5,CASSYSWDSADYGYTF,TGTGCCAGCAGTTACTCATGGGACAGTGCCGACTATGGCTACACCTTC